This T cell receptor (beta chain) comes out of a study of Tregs in tolerant kidney transplant recipients. At the level of the study: Mixed chimerism was transient after nonmyeloablative marrow transplants from related graft donors. Points from the study as a whole: Validation in larger populations is needed because few patients were studied. Donor-specific Treg expansion exceeded global Treg expansion in tolerant patients, suggesting antigen drive.

Data came from immunoSEQ multiplex PCR; TCRdb stores just in-frame clones and leaves some out. In the table there are approximately 100,000 clones, roughly 93% of which are singletons. CD4+CD25+CD127- Tregs, CD4+CD25- non-Tregs, CD4 and CD8 cells were sorted. Worth noting for this clone: The antigen is unknown.

The source material was CD4+ T cells from blood, sampled before the transplant. This TCR was sampled from a human donor who received a combined kidney and bone marrow transplant.

CDR3 amino acids: CASSPHRENTEAFF. Written as DNA, the CDR3 is TGTGCCAGCAGTCCGCACAGGGAGAACACTGAAGCTTTCTTT. The V and J genes are TRBV6-5 and TRBJ1-1; D might be TRBD1 (6 bases). This CDR3 has 14 residues. Germline V gene lookup returns CDR1 MNHEY and CDR2 SVGAGI. V was shortened by 5 bases and J by 1 base, with 11 bases between the two germline ends.